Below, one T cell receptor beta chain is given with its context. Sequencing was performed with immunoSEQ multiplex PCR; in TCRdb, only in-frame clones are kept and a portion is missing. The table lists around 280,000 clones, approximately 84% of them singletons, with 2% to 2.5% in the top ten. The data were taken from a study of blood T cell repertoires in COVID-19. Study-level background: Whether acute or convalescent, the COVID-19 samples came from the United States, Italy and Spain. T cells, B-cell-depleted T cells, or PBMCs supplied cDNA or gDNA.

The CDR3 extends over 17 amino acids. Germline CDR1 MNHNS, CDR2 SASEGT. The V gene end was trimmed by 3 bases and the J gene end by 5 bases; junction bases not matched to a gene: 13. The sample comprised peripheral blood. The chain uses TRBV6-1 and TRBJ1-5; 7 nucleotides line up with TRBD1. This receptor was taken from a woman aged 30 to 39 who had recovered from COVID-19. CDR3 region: CASSERRPGQIDQPQHF. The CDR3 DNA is TGTGCCAGCAGTGAGCGGAGACCGGGACAGATAGATCAGCCCCAGCATTTT.